This T cell receptor (beta chain) was recorded in a study of post-analysis software for immune sequencing data. Unique molecular identifiers tagged the TCR beta cDNA libraries. TCRdb ran MiXCR on the PCR reads and lists one entry per CDR3 protein. The repertoire holds about 540,000 distinct CDR3 sequences, with around a third as singletons. Trimming stripped 3 bases from V and 0 bases from J, with 9 bases between. This CDR3 spans 14 amino acids. CDR1 and CDR2 (germline): DFQATT, SNEGSKA (reference sequence). Findings and limits, study-wide: Among 5 or 6 TRBV segments more frequent in patients than controls were TRBV5-6, TRBV5-1 and TRBV20-1.

This clonotype was detected only a few times. Its target is unknown. The sample comprised blood. This TCR was recovered from a girl aged 2 to 17 with multiple sclerosis. The chain joins TRBV20-1 to TRBJ2-4, with no clear D. CDR3 DNA: TGCAGTGCTAGTAGGCAGGAAGCCAAAAACATTCAGTACTTC. As protein: CSASRQEAKNIQYF.